This passage covers 21 T cell receptor beta chains from one sample sequenced in a study of technical replicates of blood from several donors. TCRdb's copy holds only in-frame clones and misses some; the assay was immunoSEQ multiplex PCR. The table records 98,000 or so clones, around 96% of them present only once. Sequencing was done on a sample of T cells isolated from PBMCs. The receptors were gathered from a human donor in good health.

The CDR3 region is CAISEVRLAMGEETQYF. The CDR3 DNA is TGTGCCATCAGTGAGGTCCGACTAGCAATGGGGGAAGAGACCCAGTACTTC. V usage is TRBV10-3 and J usage is TRBJ2-5; 7 bases align to TRBD2. The J segment lost 3 bases and the V segment lost 2 bases, leaving 12 bases of the junction unmatched. The CDR3 has 17 amino acids. Germline V gene lookup returns CDR1 ENHRY and CDR2 SYGVKD.

J is TRBJ2-1 and V is TRBV29-1, with D possibly TRBD1 on 6 matching bases. Germline V gene sequence: CDR1 SQVTM, CDR2 ANQGSEA. The CDR3 is 15 residues long. V was shortened by 5 bases and J by 3 bases, with 17 bases between the two germline ends. The CDR3 sequence: CSVSGVGTHYNEQFF. Here the CDR3 DNA reads TGCAGCGTTTCAGGGGTTGGGACACACTACAATGAGCAGTTCTTC.

The chain couples TRBV5-1 to TRBJ1-1, with D maybe TRBD1 (6 bases). Deletions cut 2 bases from V and 7 bases from J, with 15 bases between. The CDR3 spans 14 residues. Germline V gives CDR1 SGHRS, CDR2 YFSETQ. The CDR3 reads CASSFTDSTGEAFF. As DNA, the CDR3 is TGCGCCAGCAGCTTCACGGACAGTACCGGTGAAGCTTTCTTT.

V usage is TRBV7-6 and J usage is TRBJ2-7; 9 bases agree with TRBD1. The germline gives CDR1 SGHVS, CDR2 FNYEAQ. The CDR3 consists of 15 residues. J lost 1 base, V lost 5 bases, and 6 bases had no gene match. CDR3 in DNA: TGTGCCAGCAGCACCGGGACAGGGCTTTCCTACGAGCAGTACTTC. Its protein is CASSTGTGLSYEQYF.

V is TRBV15 and J is TRBJ2-3; 8 positions agree with TRBD2. There are 14 residues in the CDR3. Germline CDR1 and CDR2: LNHNV and YYDKDF (reference sequence). Trimming cost V 3 bases and J 6 bases; bases outside gene matches: 5. CDR3 bases: TGTGCCACCAGCAGCGGGGGGGCCAGGGATACGCAGTATTTT. Residues: CATSSGGARDTQYF.

This chain links TRBV7-2 with TRBJ2-7; 8 bases agree with TRBD1. The CDR3 extends over 13 amino acids. The J segment lost 4 bases and the V segment lost 5 bases, leaving 4 bases of the junction unmatched. CDR1 and CDR2 (germline): SGHTA, FQGNSA. CDR3 sequence: CASSTRQGYEQYF. DNA of the CDR3: TGTGCCAGCAGCACCAGACAGGGGTACGAGCAGTACTTC.

The rearrangement uses TRBV7-9 and TRBJ2-5; a possible D gene is TRBD2 (5 bases). Germline-derived CDR1 and CDR2 are SEHNR and FQNEAQ (reference sequence). The V end was cut by 5 bases, the J end by 0 bases, with 10 bases between. CDR3 length: 14 amino acids. The CDR3 region has the DNA TGTGCCAGCAGCCCCGGGCGGGACCAAGAGACCCAGTACTTC. This encodes CASSPGRDQETQYF.

V is TRBV5-6 and J is TRBJ1-2; D unresolved. Trimming removed 0 bases from V and 4 bases from J, with 7 bases in between. The CDR3 consists of 13 residues. The germline CDR1 and CDR2 sequences are SGHDT and YYEEEE. The DNA for the CDR3 is TGTGCCAGCAGCTTGGGCGGGTTCTATGGCTACACCTTC. Encoded protein: CASSLGGFYGYTF.

The J gene is TRBJ2-3, the V gene TRBV7-8; 9 bases fit TRBD2. Germline loops: CDR1 SGHVS, CDR2 FQNEAQ. The junction had 5 bases not matched to a gene; V was cut back by 3 bases and J by 4 bases. There are 15 residues in the CDR3. The CDR3: CASSFRSSGADTQYF. The CDR3 region has the DNA TGTGCCAGCAGCTTTCGGTCTAGCGGGGCAGATACGCAGTATTTT.

The chain employs TRBV6-5 and TRBJ2-5, with D maybe TRBD2 (5 bases). There are 13 residues in the CDR3. Germline CDR1 and CDR2: MNHEY and SVGAGI. Between the trimmed V and J ends, which lost 5 bases and 1 base, there was a span of 8 bases. In nucleotides, the CDR3 is TGTGCCAGCAGTCTCGGGGTCCAAGAGACCCAGTACTTC. It is translated as CASSLGVQETQYF.

The chain carries TRBV28 and TRBJ2-1, with 7 bases aligning to TRBD2. In germline, CDR1 is MDHEN, CDR2 SYDVKM. Losses at the gene ends were 4 bases for V and 6 bases for J; bases not matched to a gene: 9. The CDR3 consists of 15 residues. In DNA, the CDR3 is TGTGCCAGCAGTTCGGCGGGAGCTGCCCCCAATGAGCAGTTCTTC. Protein: CASSSAGAAPNEQFF.

The V gene is TRBV27, the J gene TRBJ2-2; weak D call: TRBD2 (6 bases). The CDR3 is made up of 18 amino acids. V was shortened by 1 base and J by 0 bases, with 15 bases between the two germline ends. Germline CDR1 reads MNHEY; CDR2 reads SMNVEV (reference sequence). The DNA of the CDR3 is TGTGCCAGCAGTTTATTCTCCCTGAGCGGGTCGAACACCGGGGAGCTGTTTTTT. Its translation is CASSLFSLSGSNTGELFF.

This chain joins TRBV30 and TRBJ1-1, with 7 bases lining up with TRBD1. CDR1 and CDR2 from the germline V gene are GTSNPN and SVGIG (reference sequence). CDR3 size: 15 residues. V lost 0 bases and J lost 3; bases outside the gene matches: 7. CDR3 amino acids: CAWSVGWDSDTEAFF. As DNA, the CDR3 is TGTGCCTGGAGTGTTGGGTGGGACAGCGACACTGAAGCTTTCTTT.

This clone has just one count. The gene calls are TRBV2 and TRBJ2-2, with 14 bases fitting TRBD2. Trimming took 6 bases from V and 4 from J; bases not matched to a gene: 4. There are 16 residues in the CDR3. In germline, CDR1 is SNHLY, CDR2 FYNNEI. The CDR3 here is CASSRTSGRSTGELFF. The CDR3 region has the DNA TGTGCCAGCAGCCGGACTAGCGGGAGGAGCACCGGGGAGCTGTTTTTT.

The chain employs TRBV19 and TRBJ2-7; D not certain. The germline V and J ends were trimmed by 4 bases and 5 bases, with 12 bases remaining between them. Germline CDR1 is LNHDA and CDR2 is SQIVND (reference sequence). The length of the CDR3 is 13 residues. The CDR3 protein is CASSTYRQDEQYF. For the CDR3, the DNA is TGTGCCAGTAGTACGTATCGGCAGGACGAGCAGTACTTC.

This clone was seen a single time. J is TRBJ1-5 and V is TRBV7-8; 8 nucleotides align to TRBD1. Germline CDR1 is SGHVS and CDR2 is FQNEAQ. J lost 6 bases, V lost 5 bases, and 6 bases had no gene match. The CDR3 length is 14 residues. The CDR3 DNA reads as TGTGCCAGCAGCCCCCGGACAGGGCGTCAGCCCCAGCATTTT. This encodes CASSPRTGRQPQHF.

The chain carries TRBV6-5 and TRBJ1-2; 11 bases fit TRBD1. Germline assignment: CDR1 MNHEY and CDR2 SVGAGI. The CDR3 consists of 15 residues. The trim removed 2 bases at V and 2 bases at J, leaving 1 base unmatched. DNA for the CDR3: TGTGCCAGCAGTTACGGGACAGGGGGGAACTATGGCTACACCTTC. Translating it yields CASSYGTGGNYGYTF.

The rearrangement uses TRBV21-1 and TRBJ1-2; the table's D call, TRBD1, was not checked against the DNA. TRBV21-1 is a known pseudogene. This CDR3 region has 12 residues. The CDR3 here is CASSAGYDGYTF. CDR3 nucleotides: TGTGCCAGCAGCGCAGGGTACGATGGCTACACCTTC.

The V gene is TRBV15, the J gene TRBJ2-1; D unresolved. Trimming shortened V by 0 bases and J by 0 bases, and 6 bases separated the two germline ends. CDR3 size: 15 residues. Germline CDR1 LNHNV, CDR2 YYDKDF (reference sequence). The CDR3: CATSRDLSSYNEQFF. The CDR3 DNA reads TGTGCCACCAGCAGAGATCTGTCCTCCTACAATGAGCAGTTCTTC. Full variable domain (remainder filled in from reference TRBV15 and TRBJ2-1): DAMVIQNPRYQVTQFGKPVTLSCSQTLNHNVMYWYQQKSSQAPKLLFHYYDKDFNNEADTPDNFQSRRPNTSFCFLDIRSPGLGDTAMYLCATSRDLSSYNEQFFGPGTRLTVL.

Comments on this clone: The junction departs from the called germline gene at one end, perhaps through a read error. CDR3 DNA: TGTGCCAGCAGGTTGGGGCGGGCTAGTCCAGATACGCAGTATTTT. This sequence encodes CASRLGRASPDTQYF. The chain uses TRBV5-8 and TRBJ2-3; D is perhaps TRBD1 or TRBD2 (5 bases each). Germline V gene sequence: CDR1 SGHTS, CDR2 YDEGEE. The CDR3 extends over 15 amino acids.

The chain carries TRBV5-1 and TRBJ1-1; D possibly corresponds to TRBD1 (5 bases). This CDR3 contains 13 residues. V was pared by 3 bases and J by 8 bases, with 14 bases between. CDR1 and CDR2 (germline): SGHRS, YFSETQ. The CDR3 sequence is CASSWAGPGEAFF. CDR3 in DNA: TGCGCCAGCAGCTGGGCGGGACCAGGGGAAGCTTTCTTT.